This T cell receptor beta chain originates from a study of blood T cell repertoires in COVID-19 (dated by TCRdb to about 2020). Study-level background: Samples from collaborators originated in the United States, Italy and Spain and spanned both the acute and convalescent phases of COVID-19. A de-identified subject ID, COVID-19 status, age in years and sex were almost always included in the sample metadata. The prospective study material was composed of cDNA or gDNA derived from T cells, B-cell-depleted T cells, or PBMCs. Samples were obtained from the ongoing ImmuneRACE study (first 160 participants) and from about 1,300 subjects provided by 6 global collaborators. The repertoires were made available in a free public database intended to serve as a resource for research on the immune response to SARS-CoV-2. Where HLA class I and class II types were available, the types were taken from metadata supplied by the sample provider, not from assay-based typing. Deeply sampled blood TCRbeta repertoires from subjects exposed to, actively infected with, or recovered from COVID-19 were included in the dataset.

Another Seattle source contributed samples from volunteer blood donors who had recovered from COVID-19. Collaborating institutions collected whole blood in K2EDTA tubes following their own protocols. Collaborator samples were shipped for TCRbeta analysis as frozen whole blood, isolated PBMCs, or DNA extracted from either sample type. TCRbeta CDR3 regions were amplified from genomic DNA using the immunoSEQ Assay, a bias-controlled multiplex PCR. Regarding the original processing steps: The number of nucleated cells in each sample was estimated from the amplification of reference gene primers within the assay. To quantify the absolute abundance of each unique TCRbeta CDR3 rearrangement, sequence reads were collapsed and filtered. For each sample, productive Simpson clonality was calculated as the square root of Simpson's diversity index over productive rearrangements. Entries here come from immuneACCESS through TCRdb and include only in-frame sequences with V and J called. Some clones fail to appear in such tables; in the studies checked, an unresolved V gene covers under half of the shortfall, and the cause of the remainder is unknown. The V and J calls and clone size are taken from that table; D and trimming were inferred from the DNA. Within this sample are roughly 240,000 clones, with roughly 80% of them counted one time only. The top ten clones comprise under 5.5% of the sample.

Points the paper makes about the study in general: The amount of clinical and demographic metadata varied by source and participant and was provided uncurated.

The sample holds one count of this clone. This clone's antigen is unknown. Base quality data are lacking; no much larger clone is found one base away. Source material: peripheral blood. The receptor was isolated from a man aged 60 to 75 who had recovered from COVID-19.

The CDR3 is CASSPGGVGETQYF. The DNA sequence follows: TGTGCCAGCAGCCCAGGGGGCGTGGGGGAGACCCAGTACTTC. The sequence joins TRBV28 to TRBJ2-5; TRBD1 lines up with 8 middle nucleotides. V is pruned by 6 bases and J by 5 bases, leaving 8 bases of the junction without a gene match. CDR1 and CDR2, per the germline V gene, are MDHEN and SYDVKM. The CDR3 starts with the cysteine, ends with the phenylalanine, and has 14 residues. Solely the CDR3 DNA is kept, with 42 bases framed from the first base.